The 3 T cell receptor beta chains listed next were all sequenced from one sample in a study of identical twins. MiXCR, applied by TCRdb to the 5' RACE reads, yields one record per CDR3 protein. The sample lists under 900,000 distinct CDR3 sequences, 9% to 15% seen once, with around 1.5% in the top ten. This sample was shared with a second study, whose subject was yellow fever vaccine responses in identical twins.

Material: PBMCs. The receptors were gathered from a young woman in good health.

The CDR3 DNA reads TGTGCCACCAGCAATTCGACTAGCGGGAGAAATGAGCAGTTCTTC. Its protein is CATSNSTSGRNEQFF. The chain links TRBV15 to TRBJ2-1; 12 nucleotides match TRBD2. After removal of 4 bases from V and 7 bases from J, the junction contained 5 bases not matched to a gene. Germline V gives CDR1 LNHNV, CDR2 YYDKDF (reference sequence). The CDR3 sequence is 15 residues long.

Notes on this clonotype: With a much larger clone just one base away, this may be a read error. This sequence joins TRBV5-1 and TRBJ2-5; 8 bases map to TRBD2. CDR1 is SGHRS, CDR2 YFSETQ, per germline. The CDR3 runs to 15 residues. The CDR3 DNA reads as TGCGCCAGCAGCTTGGTTAGCGGGAACCAAGAGACCCATTACTTC. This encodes CASSLVSGNQETHYF.

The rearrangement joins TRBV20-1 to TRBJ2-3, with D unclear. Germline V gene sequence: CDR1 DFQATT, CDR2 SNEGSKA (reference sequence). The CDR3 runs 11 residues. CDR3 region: CGIMKTDTQYF. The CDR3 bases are TGCGGGATCATGAAAACAGATACGCAGTATTTT.